The rows below give T cell receptor beta chains drawn from one sample of a study of T cell repertoires in cytomegalovirus infection. TCRdb used MiXCR to reprocess the reads, holding one entry per CDR3 protein. The profile shows under 100,000 distinct CDR3 sequences, approximately 3.7% of them singletons. The sample consisted of PBMCs. These receptors all stem from a human donor in good health (CMV status not recorded). Some clones in this sample may be carry-over from other donors' samples. CDR3s include the opening cysteine and the closing phenylalanine or tryptophan. D genes are given only for firm matches. Some rows have no size entry. The others give once, few or many, or a class for an expanded clone.

many	TRBV7-2	TRBJ2-7	13	TRBD1	TGTGCCAGCAGCAGCAGGGGGTCCTACGAGCAGTACTTC	CASSSRGSYEQYF
many	TRBV10-3	TRBJ1-3	17	NA	TGTGCCATCAGTGATATGGAGTGGATGAGCTCTGGAAACACCATATATTTT	CAISDMEWMSSGNTIYF
many	TRBV28	TRBJ2-3	14	TRBD1	TGTGCCAGCAGAATGGACAGGGTGGCAGATACGCAGTATTTT	CASRMDRVADTQYF
many	TRBV25-1	TRBJ2-6	16	NA	TGTGCCAGCAGTGAACGTCGTAGCTCTGGGGCCAACGTCCTGACTTTC	CASSERRSSGANVLTF
many	TRBV28	TRBJ1-2	16	NA	TGTGCCAGCAGTTCTGTCTCGGGGGAGGATAACTATGGCTACACCTTC	CASSSVSGEDNYGYTF
many	TRBV7-9	TRBJ1-3	14	TRBD1	TGTGCCAGCAGCCGACAGGGGCTAGGGAACACCATATATTTT	CASSRQGLGNTIYF
many	TRBV7-8	TRBJ1-6	18	NA	TGTGCCAGCAGCTTAAGCGGCAGAGAGGGCTCCTATAATTCACCCCTCCACTTT	CASSLSGREGSYNSPLHF
many	TRBV24-1	TRBJ2-7	13	NA	TGTGCCACCAGTGATCCTGGCCGGAGGGAGCAGTACTTC	CATSDPGRREQYF
many	TRBV6-5	TRBJ1-1	15	NA	TGTGCCAGCAGTCCGGGGACCCGCCTGAACACTGAAGCTTTCTTT	CASSPGTRLNTEAFF
many	TRBV4-3	TRBJ1-1	14	NA	TGCGCCAGCAGCCAATCCGTGACCACAGCTGAAGCTTTCTTT	CASSQSVTTAEAFF
many	TRBV24-1	TRBJ2-3	16	NA	TGTGCCACCAGTGAGTACAGGAGAGGAGGCACAGATACGCAGTATTTT	CATSEYRRGGTDTQYF
many	TRBV7-2	TRBJ2-7	16	NA	TGTGCCAGCAGCTTAGTTGGTGGGGGGAGGAAGGACGAGCAGTACTTC	CASSLVGGGRKDEQYF
many	TRBV2	TRBJ1-1	12	NA	TGTGCCAGCAGTTATCGCTCTACTGAAGCTTTCTTT	CASSYRSTEAFF
many	TRBV20-1	TRBJ1-2	15	TRBD1	TGCAGTGCTAGTAAGATGGCAGGGGGTAGCGATGGCTACACCTTC	CSASKMAGGSDGYTF
many	TRBV30	TRBJ1-2	13	NA	TGTGCCTGGAACCCTGTTCTGGTTGGGGGCTACACCTTC	CAWNPVLVGGYTF
many	TRBV3-1	TRBJ2-3	16	TRBD2	TGTGCCAGCAGCCAAGCGGGGGGGCCTAGCACAGATACGCAGTATTTT	CASSQAGGPSTDTQYF
many	TRBV5-6	TRBJ1-5	15	NA	TGTGCCAGCAGCTTGGGGGCAGGTAGCAATCAGCCCCAGCATTTT	CASSLGAGSNQPQHF
many	TRBV2	TRBJ2-5	13	NA	TGTGCCAGCAGTTCCGACAGACAAGAGACCCAGTACTTC	CASSSDRQETQYF
many	TRBV12-3/TRBV12-4	TRBJ1-4	16	TRBD1	TGTGCCAGCAGAAGATGGGACAGTCCAACTAATGAAAAACTGTTTTTT	CASRRWDSPTNEKLFF
many	TRBV6-1	TRBJ2-3	15	TRBD2	TGTGCCAGCAGTGAAGCTAGCGGGGGCCCAGATACGCAGTATTTT	CASSEASGGPDTQYF
many	TRBV2	TRBJ1-5	13	TRBD1	TGTGCCAGCAGTGACGACAGGGCACAGCCCCAGCATTTT	CASSDDRAQPQHF
many	TRBV7-8	TRBJ1-1	11	NA	TGTGCCAGCAGTCAGCTCACTGAAGCTTTCTTT	CASSQLTEAFF
many	TRBV7-9	TRBJ2-7	12	TRBD2	TGTGCCAGCAGCTCGGGAGGGACCGAGCAGTACTTC	CASSSGGTEQYF
many	TRBV6-2/TRBV6-3	TRBJ1-1	14	NA	TGTGCCAGCAGTTACTCTTCCATGGGGACTGAAGCTTTCTTT	CASSYSSMGTEAFF
NA	TRBV9	TRBJ1-5	15	NA	TGTGCCAGCAGCGTAGGGTCTCGTTATGATCAGCCCCAGCATTTT	CASSVGSRYDQPQHF
many	TRBV15	TRBJ2-3	16	NA	TGTGCCACCAGCAGAACGATTCGGAGGGACACAGATACGCAGTATTTT	CATSRTIRRDTDTQYF
many	TRBV7-2	TRBJ1-6	14	TRBD1	TGTGCCAGCAGGGGGACGGTCGGGACAGGGCCCCTCCACTTT	CASRGTVGTGPLHF
many	TRBV7-8	TRBJ2-7	18	NA	TGTGCCAGCAGCGCGACCACCCGGGGCCTTTTACTAAGGATCGAGCAGTACTTC	CASSATTRGLLLRIEQYF
many	TRBV6-1	TRBJ2-2	11	NA	TGTGCCAGCAGTGGCTACGGGGAGCTGTTTTTT	CASSGYGELFF
many	TRBV29-1	TRBJ2-7	15	NA	TGCAGCGTTGAAGTTAGGGGCGAAATAACCTACGAGCAGTACTTC	CSVEVRGEITYEQYF
many	TRBV4-2	TRBJ1-3	13	TRBD1	TGTGCCAGCAGCCAAGGGAAAGACAGGGATCTTTTCTTT	CASSQGKDRDLFF